These 6 T cell receptor beta chains originate from one sample sequenced in a study of CXCR3-negative and CXCR3-positive naive CD8 T cells. In preparing the TRB cDNA libraries, 5' RACE with UMI labels was used. TCRdb re-called the 5' RACE reads; every CDR3 protein appears as one record, without DNA. This repertoire includes 4,500 to 7,000 distinct CDR3 sequences. The sequencing sample was made of naive CXCR3- CD8+ T cells from blood. This sample's subset: CD45RO-CCR7+CD27+CD95- naive CD8+ T cells lacking CXCR3 (TNR3-). All receptors come from a human donor in good health. Some clones in this sample may be carry-over from other donors' samples.

V is TRBV29-1 and J is TRBJ1-5; with no DNA, the TCRdb D assignment of TRBD1 cannot be verified. Germline V gene data show CDR1 as SQVTM and CDR2 as ANQGSEA. The CDR3 extends over 14 amino acids. CDR3: CSVGGDRSNQPQHF.

V and J are TRBV18 and TRBJ2-3; the D call from TCRdb, TRBD1, cannot be confirmed without DNA. Germline V CDR1 and CDR2: KGHSH, LQKENI. The CDR3 spans 11 residues. The chain's CDR3 is CASIQGDTQYF.

By frequency, this clonotype is medium-sized. The chain links TRBV12-3 or TRBV12-4 to TRBJ2-5; the TCRdb D gene call, TRBD2, has no DNA to confirm it. The CDR3 is 16 residues long. CDR3 sequence: CASTGGGRGREETQYF.

V usage is TRBV6-5 and J usage is TRBJ1-4. CDR3 length equals 15 residues. Per the germline V gene, CDR1 is MNHEY and CDR2 is SVGAGI. CDR3 amino acids: CASSYQEKVPEELFF.

J is TRBJ2-7 and V is TRBV7-2. Per the germline V gene, CDR1 is SGHTA and CDR2 is FQGNSA. CDR3 length: 13 amino acids. CDR3 loop: CASSHQVTYEQYF.

V gene TRBV29-1 combines with J gene TRBJ2-7; the TRBD1 assignment by TCRdb is unverifiable without DNA. From germline, CDR1 is SQVTM and CDR2 ANQGSEA. The length of the CDR3 is 11 residues. This CDR3 is CSGHVGAEQYF.